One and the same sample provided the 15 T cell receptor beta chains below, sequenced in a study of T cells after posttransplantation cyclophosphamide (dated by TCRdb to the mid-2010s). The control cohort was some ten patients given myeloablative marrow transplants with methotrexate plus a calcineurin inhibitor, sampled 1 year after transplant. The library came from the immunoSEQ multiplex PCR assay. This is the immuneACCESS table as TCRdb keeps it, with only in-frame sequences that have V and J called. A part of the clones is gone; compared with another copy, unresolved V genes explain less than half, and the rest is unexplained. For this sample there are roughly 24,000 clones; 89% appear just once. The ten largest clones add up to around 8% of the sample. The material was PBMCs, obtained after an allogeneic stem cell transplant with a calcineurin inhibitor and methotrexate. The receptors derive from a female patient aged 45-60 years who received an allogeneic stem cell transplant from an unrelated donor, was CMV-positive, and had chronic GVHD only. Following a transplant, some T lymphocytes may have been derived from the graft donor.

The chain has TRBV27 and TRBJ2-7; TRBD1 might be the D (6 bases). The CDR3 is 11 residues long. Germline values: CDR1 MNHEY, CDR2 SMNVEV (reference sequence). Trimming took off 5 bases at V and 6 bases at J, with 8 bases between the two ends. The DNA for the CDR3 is TGTGCCAGCAGTACAGGGCGCGAGCAGTACTTC. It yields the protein CASSTGREQYF.

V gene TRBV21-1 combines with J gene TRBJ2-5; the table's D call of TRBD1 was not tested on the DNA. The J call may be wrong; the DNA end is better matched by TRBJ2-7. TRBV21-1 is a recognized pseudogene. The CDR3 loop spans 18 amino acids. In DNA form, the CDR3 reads TGTGCCAGCAGCAGAACCGGGACAGGGGTCAAGAGCTCCTACGAGCAGTACTTC. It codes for CASSRTGTGVKSSYEQYF.

In DNA form, the CDR3 reads TGTGCCAGCACCCCGGGGGGGGCTAACACTGAAGCTTTCTTT. It yields the protein CASTPGGANTEAFF. This chain connects TRBV9 to TRBJ1-1; D is possibly TRBD1 (6 bases). CDR1 is SGDLS and CDR2 is YYNGEE in the germline V gene. V was trimmed by 6 bases and J by 2 bases, leaving 14 bases between them. This CDR3 contains 14 residues.

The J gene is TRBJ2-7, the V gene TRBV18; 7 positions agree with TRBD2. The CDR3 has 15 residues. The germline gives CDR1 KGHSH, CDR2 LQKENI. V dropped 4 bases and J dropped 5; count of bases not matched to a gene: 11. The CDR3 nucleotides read TGTGCCAGCTCACTAGAAGGCGGGAGAGTACACGAGCAGTACTTC. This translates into CASSLEGGRVHEQYF.

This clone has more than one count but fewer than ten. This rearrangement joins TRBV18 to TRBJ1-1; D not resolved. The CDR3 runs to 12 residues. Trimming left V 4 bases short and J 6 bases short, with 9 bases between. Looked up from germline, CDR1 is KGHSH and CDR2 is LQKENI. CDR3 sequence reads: CASSRGLPEAFF. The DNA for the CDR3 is TGTGCCAGCTCACGAGGATTGCCTGAAGCTTTCTTT.

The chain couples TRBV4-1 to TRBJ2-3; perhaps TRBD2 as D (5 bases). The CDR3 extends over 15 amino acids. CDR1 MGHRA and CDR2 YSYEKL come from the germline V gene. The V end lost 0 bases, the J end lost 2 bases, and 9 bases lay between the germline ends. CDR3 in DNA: TGCGCCAGCAGCCAAGAGCGGGCACCCACAGATACGCAGTATTTT. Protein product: CASSQERAPTDTQYF.

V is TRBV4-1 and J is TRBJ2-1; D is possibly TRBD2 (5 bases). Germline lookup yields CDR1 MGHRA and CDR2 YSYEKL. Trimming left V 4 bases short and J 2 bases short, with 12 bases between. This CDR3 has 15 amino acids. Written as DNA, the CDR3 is TGCGCCAGCAGCCCTCGACTACCCCCCTACAATGAGCAGTTCTTC. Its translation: CASSPRLPPYNEQFF.

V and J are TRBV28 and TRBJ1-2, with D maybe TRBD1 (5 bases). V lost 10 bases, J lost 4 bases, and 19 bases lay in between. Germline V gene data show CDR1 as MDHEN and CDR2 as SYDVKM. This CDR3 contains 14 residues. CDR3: CATTSGLARYGYTF. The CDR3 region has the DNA TGTGCCACCACGTCAGGGTTAGCCCGCTATGGCTACACCTTC.

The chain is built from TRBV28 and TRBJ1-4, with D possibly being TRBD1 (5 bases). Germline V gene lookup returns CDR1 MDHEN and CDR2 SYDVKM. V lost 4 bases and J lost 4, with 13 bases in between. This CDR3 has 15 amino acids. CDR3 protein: CASSSGTGVNEKLFF. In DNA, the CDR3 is TGTGCCAGCAGTTCTGGGACGGGGGTTAATGAAAAACTGTTTTTT. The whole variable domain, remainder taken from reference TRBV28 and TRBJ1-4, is DVKVTQSSRYLVKRTGEKVFLECVQDMDHENMFWYRQDPGLGLRLIYFSYDVKMKEKGDIPEGYSVSREKKERFSLILESASTNQTSMYLCASSSGTGVNEKLFFGSGTQLSVL.

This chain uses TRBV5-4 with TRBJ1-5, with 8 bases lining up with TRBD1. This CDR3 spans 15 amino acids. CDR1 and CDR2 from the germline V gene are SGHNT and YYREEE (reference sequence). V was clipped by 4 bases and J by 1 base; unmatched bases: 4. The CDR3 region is CASSLTGDSNQPQHF. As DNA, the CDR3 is TGTGCCAGCAGCCTGACAGGGGACAGCAATCAGCCCCAGCATTTT. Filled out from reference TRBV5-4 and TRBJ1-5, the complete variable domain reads ETGVTQSPTHLIKTRGQQVTLRCSSQSGHNTVSWYQQALGQGPQFIFQYYREEENGRGNFPPRFSGLQFPNYSSELNVNALELDDSALYLCASSLTGDSNQPQHFGDGTRLSIL.

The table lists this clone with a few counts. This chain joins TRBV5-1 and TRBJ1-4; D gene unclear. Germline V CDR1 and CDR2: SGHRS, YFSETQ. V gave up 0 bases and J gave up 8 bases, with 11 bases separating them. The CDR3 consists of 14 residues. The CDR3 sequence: CASSLGGGGEKLFF. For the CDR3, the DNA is TGCGCCAGCAGCTTGGGGGGAGGAGGAGAAAAACTGTTTTTT.

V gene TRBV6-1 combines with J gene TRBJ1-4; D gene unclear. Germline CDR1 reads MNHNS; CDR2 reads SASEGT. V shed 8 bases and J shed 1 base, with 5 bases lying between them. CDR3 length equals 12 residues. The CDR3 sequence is CASSRTNEKLFF. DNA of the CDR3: TGTGCCAGCTCCCGAACTAATGAAAAACTGTTTTTT.

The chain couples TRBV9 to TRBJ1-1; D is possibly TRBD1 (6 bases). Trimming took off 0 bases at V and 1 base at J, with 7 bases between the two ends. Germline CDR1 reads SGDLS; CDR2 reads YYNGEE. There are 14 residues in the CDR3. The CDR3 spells CASSVAGANTEAFF. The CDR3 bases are TGTGCCAGCAGCGTAGCAGGGGCGAACACTGAAGCTTTCTTT.

CDR3 DNA sequence: TGTGCCAGCAGCTTAGGCCCCAGCGGGGGGTACAATGAGCAGTTCTTC. This translates into CASSLGPSGGYNEQFF. V gene TRBV7-2 combines with J gene TRBJ2-1; 9 nucleotides agree with TRBD2. Germline trimming cut 1 base from V and 4 bases from J; bases unmatched to any gene: 5. The CDR3 extends over 16 amino acids. Germline CDR1 reads SGHTA; CDR2 reads FQGNSA.

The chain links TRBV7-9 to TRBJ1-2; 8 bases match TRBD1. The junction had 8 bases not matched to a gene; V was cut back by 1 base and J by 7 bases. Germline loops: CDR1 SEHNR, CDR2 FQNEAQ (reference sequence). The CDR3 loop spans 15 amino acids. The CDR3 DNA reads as TGTGCCAGCAGCTTAGGACAGGGGCAACTGGGTGGCTACACCTTC. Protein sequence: CASSLGQGQLGGYTF.